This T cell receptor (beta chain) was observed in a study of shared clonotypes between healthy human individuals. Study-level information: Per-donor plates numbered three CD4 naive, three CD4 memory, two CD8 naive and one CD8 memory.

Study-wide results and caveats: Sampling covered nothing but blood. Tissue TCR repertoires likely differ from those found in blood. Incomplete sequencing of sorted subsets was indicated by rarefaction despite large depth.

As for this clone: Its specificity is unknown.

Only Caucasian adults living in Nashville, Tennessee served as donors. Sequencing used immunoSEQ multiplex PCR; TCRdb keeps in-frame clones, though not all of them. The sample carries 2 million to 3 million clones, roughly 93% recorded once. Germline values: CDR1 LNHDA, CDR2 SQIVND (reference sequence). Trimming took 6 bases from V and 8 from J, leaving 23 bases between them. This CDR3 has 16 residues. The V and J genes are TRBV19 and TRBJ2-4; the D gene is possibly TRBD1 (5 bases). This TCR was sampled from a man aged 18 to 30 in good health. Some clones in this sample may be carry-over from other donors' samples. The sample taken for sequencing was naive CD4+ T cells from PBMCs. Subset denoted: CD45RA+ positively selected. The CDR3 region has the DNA TGTGCCAGTAGCCCCCCAGAGGCCCCAGGGTTTGACATTCAGTACTTC. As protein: CASSPPEAPGFDIQYF.